Below, 12 T cell receptor beta chains from the same sample are listed, as sequenced in a study of response to subunit inactivated influenza vaccine. Each CDR3 protein gets one entry after TCRdb re-called the RT-PCR reads with MiXCR. The table has 150,000 to 200,000 distinct CDR3 sequences, over 9.5% seen once. The same sample was also studied in work on T cells expressing NK-cell markers. Per that study: cDNA encoding TCR beta was synthesized via 5'RACE template switching incorporating UMIs.

The specimen comprised CD8+ T cells sorted from PBMCs, sampled roughly 12 days after vaccination. The receptors shown here come from a man aged 50 or older who received an inactivated influenza vaccine.

This clonotype has a count of ten or more. The rearrangement links TRBV20-1 to TRBJ2-5, with 13 bases lining up with TRBD2. Losses at the gene ends were 1 base for V and 8 bases for J; bases not matched to a gene: 10. This CDR3 spans 16 amino acids. Germline-derived CDR1 and CDR2 are DFQATT and SNEGSKA (reference sequence). The CDR3 nucleotides are TGCAGTGCTAGAGGGGAAAGGACTAGCGGGAGTCGAACCCAGTACTTC. Protein product: CSARGERTSGSRTQYF.

To note about this clonotype: One end of the junction does not line up with germline, which may come from a read error. This chain connects TRBV7-9 to TRBJ2-7; TRBD1 matches 7 bases. CDR1 and CDR2 from the germline V gene are SEHNR and FQNEAQ (reference sequence). The CDR3 totals 16 residues. DNA of the CDR3: TGTGCCGGCAGCTTGAATTCCGGGACAGTTTCCTACGAGCAGTACTTC. Translating it yields CAGSLNSGTVSYEQYF.

This clonotype has at least ten counts. The chain has TRBV29-1 and TRBJ2-5; 7 bases align to TRBD2. CDR3 length: 14 residues. With V trimmed by 1 base and J by 3 bases, 5 bases remained unmatched. CDR1 and CDR2 (germline): SQVTM, ANQGSEA. The CDR3 reads CSVEGWLAEETQYF. Here the CDR3 DNA reads TGCAGCGTTGAAGGGTGGCTAGCGGAAGAGACCCAGTACTTC.

This clonotype was counted between two and nine times. The genes are TRBV6-2 or TRBV6-3 and TRBJ2-5; D is perhaps TRBD1 or TRBD2 (5 bases each). The ends were cut back, 6 bases at V and 5 bases at J, with 13 bases in the middle. The CDR3 length is 13 residues. Germline V CDR1 and CDR2: MNHEY, SVGEGT. The CDR3 sequence is CASSPGATETQYF. CDR3 bases: TGTGCCAGCAGCCCCGGGGCTACGGAGACCCAGTACTTC.

This clonotype showed up just a few times. The chain recombines TRBV12-3 or TRBV12-4 with TRBJ2-7, with 7 bases lining up with TRBD2. This CDR3 contains 13 residues. Unmatched junction bases numbered 9, after V lost 7 bases and J lost 6 bases. The chain's CDR3 is CASNIAGAGEQYF. The DNA of the CDR3 is TGTGCCAGCAACATAGCGGGTGCGGGCGAGCAGTACTTC.

The chain joins TRBV19 to TRBJ2-1; TRBD2 is a possible D gene (6 bases). The CDR3 loop spans 15 amino acids. The V gene's germline CDR1 is LNHDA and CDR2 SQIVND (reference sequence). With 3 bases removed from V and 5 bases from J, the gap between germline ends came to 14 bases. The CDR3 loop reads CASSMTGVINNEQFF. CDR3 nucleotide sequence: TGTGCCAGTAGTATGACGGGAGTGATCAACAATGAGCAGTTCTTC.

This clonotype was picked up a small number of times. The rearrangement joins TRBV27 to TRBJ2-3; the D is unclear. V was pared by 2 bases and J by 3 bases, with 9 bases between. The CDR3 spans 14 residues. CDR1 is MNHEY, CDR2 SMNVEV, per germline (reference sequence). In nucleotides, the CDR3 is TGTGCCAGCAGTTTAGGCAGAGAGACAGATACGCAGTATTTT. It translates to CASSLGRETDTQYF.

V gene TRBV6-5 combines with J gene TRBJ2-7; D may correspond to TRBD1 or TRBD2 (5 bases each). The length of the CDR3 is 14 residues. V was clipped by 0 bases and J by 2 bases, with 8 bases between them. From germline, CDR1 is MNHEY and CDR2 SVGAGI. This CDR3 is CASSYSGDTYEQYF. The DNA of the CDR3 is TGTGCCAGCAGTTACTCGGGGGATACCTACGAGCAGTACTTC.

The chain is built from TRBV18 and TRBJ2-7, with 10 bases aligning to TRBD1. Germline CDR1 and CDR2: KGHSH and LQKENI. The CDR3 has 15 residues. After removal of 3 bases from V and 4 bases from J, the junction contained 6 bases not matched to a gene. Here the CDR3 reads CASSPPTGGLYEQYF. The CDR3 DNA is TGTGCCAGCTCACCCCCGACAGGGGGCTTATACGAGCAGTACTTC.

This clonotype was picked up a small number of times. The rearrangement joins TRBV28 to TRBJ2-5; D might be TRBD2 (6 bases). V was trimmed by 3 bases and J by 5 bases, leaving 16 bases between them. The CDR3 length is 15 residues. Per germline, CDR1 MDHEN and CDR2 SYDVKM. CDR3 protein: CASSLNFGGRETQYF. CDR3 DNA: TGTGCCAGCAGTTTGAATTTTGGAGGGAGGGAGACCCAGTACTTC.

This clonotype occurred a few times. The V and J genes are TRBV20-1 and TRBJ1-1, with 7 nucleotides matching TRBD1. This CDR3 comprises 13 residues. The germline V gene has CDR1 DFQATT and CDR2 SNEGSKA (reference sequence). The V segment lost 5 bases and the J segment 4 bases; nucleotides outside the gene matches: 7. CDR3: CSAQHYRGTEAFF. Written as DNA, the CDR3 is TGCAGTGCTCAACACTACAGGGGCACTGAAGCTTTCTTT.

This chain uses TRBV6-1 with TRBJ2-5; D is unresolved. There are 14 residues in the CDR3. Germline V gives CDR1 MNHNS, CDR2 SASEGT. V was pared by 6 bases and J by 1 base, with 12 bases between. CDR3 residues: CASRHVNTQETQYF. CDR3 DNA: TGTGCCAGCAGGCACGTGAATACCCAAGAGACCCAGTACTTC.